Each of the 2 T cell receptor beta chains below was sequenced from the same sample in a study of blood T cell repertoires in COVID-19. Profiling relied on immunoSEQ multiplex PCR, and the TCRdb table lists in-frame clones only, not all of them. The sample includes a few hundred thousand clones, 85% of them seen just once. Sequenced input: PBMCs or T cells enriched from blood (not recorded which). The receptors originated from a woman aged 45-65 years who had recovered from COVID-19.

The rearrangement links TRBV6-1 to TRBJ1-4; D might be TRBD1 (5 bases). The length of the CDR3 is 16 residues. V was trimmed by 3 bases and J by 2 bases, leaving 13 bases between them. Germline CDR1 reads MNHNS; CDR2 reads SASEGT. The chain's CDR3 is CASSDPGGRTNEKLFF. The CDR3 DNA sequence: TGTGCCAGCAGTGACCCGGGGGGTAGGACTAATGAAAAACTGTTTTTT.

The rearrangement uses TRBV27 and TRBJ2-5; 7 nucleotides line up with TRBD1. The CDR3 is 14 residues long. Trimming cost V 5 bases and J 2 bases; bases outside gene matches: 5. Germline values: CDR1 MNHEY, CDR2 SMNVEV (reference sequence). The DNA for the CDR3 is TGTGCCAGCAGTCCAGGGACAGCACAAGAGACCCAGTACTTC. As protein: CASSPGTAQETQYF.